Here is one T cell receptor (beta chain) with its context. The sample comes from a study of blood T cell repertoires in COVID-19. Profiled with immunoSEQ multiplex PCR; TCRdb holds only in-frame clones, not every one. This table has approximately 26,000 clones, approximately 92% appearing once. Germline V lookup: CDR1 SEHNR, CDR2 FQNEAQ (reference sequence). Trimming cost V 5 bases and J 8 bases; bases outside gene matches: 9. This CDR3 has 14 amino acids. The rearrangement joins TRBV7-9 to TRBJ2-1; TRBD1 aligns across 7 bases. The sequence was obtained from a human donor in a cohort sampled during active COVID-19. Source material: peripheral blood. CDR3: CASSPSRTGDEQFF. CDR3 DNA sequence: TGTGCCAGCAGCCCGTCCCGTACAGGGGATGAGCAGTTCTTC.